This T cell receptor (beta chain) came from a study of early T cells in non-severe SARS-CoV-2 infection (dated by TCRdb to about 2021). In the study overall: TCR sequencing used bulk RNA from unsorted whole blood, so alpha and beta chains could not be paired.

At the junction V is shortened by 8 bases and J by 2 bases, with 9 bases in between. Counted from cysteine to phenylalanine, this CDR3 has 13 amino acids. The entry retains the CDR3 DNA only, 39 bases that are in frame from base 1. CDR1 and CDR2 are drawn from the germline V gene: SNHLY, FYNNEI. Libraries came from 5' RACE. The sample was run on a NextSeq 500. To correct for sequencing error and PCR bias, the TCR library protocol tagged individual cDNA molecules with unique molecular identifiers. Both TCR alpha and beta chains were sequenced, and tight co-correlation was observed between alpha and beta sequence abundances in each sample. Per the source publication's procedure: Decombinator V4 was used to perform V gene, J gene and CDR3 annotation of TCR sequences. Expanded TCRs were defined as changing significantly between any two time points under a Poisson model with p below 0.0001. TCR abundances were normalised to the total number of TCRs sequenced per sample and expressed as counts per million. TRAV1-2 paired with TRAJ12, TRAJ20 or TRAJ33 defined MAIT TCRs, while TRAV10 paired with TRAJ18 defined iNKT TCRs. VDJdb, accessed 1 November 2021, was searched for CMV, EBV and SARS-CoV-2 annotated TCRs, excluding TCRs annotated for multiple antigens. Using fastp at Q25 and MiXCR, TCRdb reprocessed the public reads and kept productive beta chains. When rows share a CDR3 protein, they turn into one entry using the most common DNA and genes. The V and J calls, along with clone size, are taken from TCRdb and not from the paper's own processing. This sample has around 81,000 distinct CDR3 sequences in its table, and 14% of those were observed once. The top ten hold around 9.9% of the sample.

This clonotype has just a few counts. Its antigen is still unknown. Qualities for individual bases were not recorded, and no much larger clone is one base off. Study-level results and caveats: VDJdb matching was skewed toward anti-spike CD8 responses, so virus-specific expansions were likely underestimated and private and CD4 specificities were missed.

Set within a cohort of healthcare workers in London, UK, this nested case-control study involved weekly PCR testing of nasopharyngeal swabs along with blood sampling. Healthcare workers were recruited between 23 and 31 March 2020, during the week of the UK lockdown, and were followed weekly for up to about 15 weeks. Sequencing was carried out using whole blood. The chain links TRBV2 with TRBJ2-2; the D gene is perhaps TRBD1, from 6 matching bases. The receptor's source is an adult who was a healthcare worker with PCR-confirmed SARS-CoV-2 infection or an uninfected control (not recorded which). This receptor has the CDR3 CASRDINTGELFF. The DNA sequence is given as TGTGCCAGCCGGGACATCAACACCGGGGAGCTGTTTTTT.